A selection of T cell receptor beta chains follows, all from one sample in a study of brain metastases from non-small cell lung cancer. Sequenced by immunoSEQ multiplex PCR; TCRdb stores in-frame clones only, minus some. The sample has about 1,900 clones, 91% seen once. The source material was primary lung tumor tissue. The receptors were sampled from a donor aged 40 or over with non-small cell lung cancer. CDR3s include the opening cysteine and the closing phenylalanine or tryptophan. The D gene is left open where the match is weak. Part of the rows lack a size; the others show once, few, many or a class for expanded clones.

J gene: TRBJ2-2
V gene: TRBV4-2
D gene: NA
clone size: NA
CDR3 protein: CASSQDALGQTNTGELFF
CDR3 DNA: TGTGCCAGCAGCCAAGACGCATTAGGGCAAACGAACACCGGGGAGCTGTTTTTT

J gene: TRBJ1-3
V gene: TRBV29-1
D gene: TRBD1
clone size: NA
CDR3 protein: CSARTGPSGNTIYF
CDR3 DNA: TGCAGCGCCCGGACAGGACCATCGGGAAACACCATATATTTT

J gene: TRBJ1-1
V gene: TRBV2
D gene: NA
clone size: NA
CDR3 protein: CATTLRAEAFF
CDR3 DNA: TGTGCCACCACCCTCCGGGCTGAAGCTTTCTTT

J gene: TRBJ1-6
V gene: TRBV19
D gene: NA
clone size: NA
CDR3 protein: CASSMKLYSYNSPLHF
CDR3 DNA: TGTGCCAGTAGTATGAAATTATACTCCTATAATTCACCCCTCCACTTT

J gene: TRBJ1-1
V gene: TRBV6-5
D gene: TRBD1
clone size: NA
CDR3 protein: CASTQFDRGDTEAFF
CDR3 DNA: TGTGCCAGCACCCAATTTGACAGGGGGGATACTGAAGCTTTCTTT

J gene: TRBJ1-2
V gene: TRBV7-9
D gene: TRBD1
clone size: NA
CDR3 protein: CASSHPRGREGYTF
CDR3 DNA: TGTGCCAGCAGCCACCCCAGGGGGCGGGAGGGCTACACCTTC

J gene: TRBJ1-6
V gene: TRBV7-9
D gene: NA
clone size: NA
CDR3 protein: CASSLGSFSYNSPLHF
CDR3 DNA: TGTGCCAGCAGCTTAGGGTCGTTCTCCTATAATTCACCCCTCCACTTT

J gene: TRBJ2-5
V gene: TRBV7-2
D gene: NA
clone size: NA
CDR3 protein: CASSLVGREKTQYF
CDR3 DNA: TGTGCCAGCAGCTTAGTGGGGAGAGAAAAGACCCAGTACTTC

J gene: TRBJ2-7
V gene: TRBV18
D gene: NA
clone size: NA
CDR3 protein: CASSPGGPLEQYF
CDR3 DNA: TGTGCCAGCTCACCAGGGGGCCCCTTGGAGCAGTACTTC

J gene: TRBJ1-2
V gene: TRBV10-3
D gene: TRBD1
clone size: NA
CDR3 protein: CAISDWGTGLEYGYTF
CDR3 DNA: TGTGCCATCTCTGACTGGGGGACAGGGCTGGAGTATGGCTACACCTTC

J gene: TRBJ1-4
V gene: TRBV20-1
D gene: NA
clone size: NA
CDR3 protein: CSARKGEKLFF
CDR3 DNA: TGCAGTGCTCGGAAGGGTGAAAAACTGTTTTTT

J gene: TRBJ2-1
V gene: TRBV11-3
D gene: TRBD2
clone size: NA
CDR3 protein: CASSFGSGGYNEQFF
CDR3 DNA: TGTGCCAGCAGCTTTGGCAGCGGGGGTTACAATGAGCAGTTCTTC

J gene: TRBJ2-3
V gene: TRBV27
D gene: NA
clone size: NA
CDR3 protein: CASSWGGDPSADTQYF
CDR3 DNA: TGTGCCAGCAGCTGGGGTGGGGACCCCTCGGCAGATACGCAGTATTTT

J gene: TRBJ1-3
V gene: TRBV12-5
D gene: NA
clone size: NA
CDR3 protein: CASGTEGNTIYF
CDR3 DNA: TGTGCTAGTGGTACCGAGGGTAACACCATATATTTT

J gene: TRBJ1-1
V gene: TRBV9
D gene: NA
clone size: NA
CDR3 protein: CASSVPGSTEAFF
CDR3 DNA: TGTGCCAGCAGCGTCCCAGGCTCCACTGAAGCTTTCTTT

J gene: TRBJ1-1
V gene: TRBV28
D gene: NA
clone size: NA
CDR3 protein: CASILSTGRNTEAFF
CDR3 DNA: TGTGCCAGCATCCTATCGACAGGCCGGAACACTGAAGCTTTCTTT

J gene: TRBJ1-2
V gene: TRBV2
D gene: NA
clone size: NA
CDR3 protein: CASSERGVGGYTF
CDR3 DNA: TGTGCCAGCAGTGAGAGGGGAGTTGGGGGCTACACCTTC

J gene: TRBJ2-7
V gene: TRBV28
D gene: TRBD1
clone size: NA
CDR3 protein: CASSPPGQGGYEQYF
CDR3 DNA: TGTGCCAGCAGTCCACCGGGACAGGGGGGCTACGAGCAGTACTTC

J gene: TRBJ1-3
V gene: TRBV28
D gene: NA
clone size: NA
CDR3 protein: CASSSTGPGNTIYF
CDR3 DNA: TGTGCCAGCAGCTCTACAGGGCCTGGAAACACCATATATTTT

J gene: TRBJ1-5
V gene: TRBV4-2
D gene: NA
clone size: NA
CDR3 protein: CASSQDFGGGQPQHF
CDR3 DNA: TGTGCCAGCAGCCAAGATTTCGGGGGGGGTCAGCCCCAGCATTTT

J gene: TRBJ1-3
V gene: TRBV7-9
D gene: NA
clone size: few
CDR3 protein: CASSLALVPSGNTIYF
CDR3 DNA: TGTGCCAGCAGCTTAGCGCTAGTACCCTCTGGAAACACCATATATTTT

J gene: TRBJ1-1
V gene: TRBV19
D gene: NA
clone size: few
CDR3 protein: CASSIDSLNTEAFF
CDR3 DNA: TGTGCCAGTAGTATCGACAGCTTGAACACTGAAGCTTTCTTT

J gene: TRBJ2-6
V gene: TRBV18
D gene: NA
clone size: NA
CDR3 protein: CASSDTRTSRANVLTF
CDR3 DNA: TGTGCCAGCTCAGACACGAGGACAAGTCGGGCCAACGTCCTGACTTTC

J gene: TRBJ1-1
V gene: TRBV13
D gene: NA
clone size: once
CDR3 protein: CASSLGGGREMNTEAFF
CDR3 DNA: TGTGCCAGCAGCTTAGGTGGAGGGAGGGAAATGAACACTGAAGCTTTCTTT

J gene: TRBJ2-7
V gene: TRBV5-8
D gene: TRBD1
clone size: NA
CDR3 protein: CASSLRSTGNYEQYF
CDR3 DNA: TGTGCCAGCAGCTTGAGATCGACAGGGAACTACGAGCAGTACTTC

J gene: TRBJ1-5
V gene: TRBV10-3
D gene: TRBD1
clone size: NA
CDR3 protein: CAIGGTGNQPQHF
CDR3 DNA: TGTGCCATCGGGGGGACAGGGAATCAGCCCCAGCATTTT

J gene: TRBJ2-3
V gene: TRBV7-9
D gene: TRBD2
clone size: NA
CDR3 protein: CASRPTSDTDTQYF
CDR3 DNA: TGTGCCAGCAGACCGACTAGCGATACAGATACGCAGTATTTT

J gene: TRBJ2-5
V gene: TRBV7-2
D gene: NA
clone size: NA
CDR3 protein: CASSLEGGVGETQYF
CDR3 DNA: TGTGCCAGCAGCTTAGAAGGCGGGGTTGGAGAGACCCAGTACTTC

J gene: TRBJ1-1
V gene: TRBV10-3
D gene: NA
clone size: once
CDR3 protein: CAITYEFLNTEAFF
CDR3 DNA: TGTGCCATCACCTACGAATTTCTGAACACTGAAGCTTTCTTT

J gene: TRBJ2-7
V gene: TRBV5-1
D gene: TRBD1
clone size: NA
CDR3 protein: CASSRGQGADEQYF
CDR3 DNA: TGCGCCAGCAGCCGGGGACAGGGGGCCGACGAGCAGTACTTC

J gene: TRBJ2-3
V gene: TRBV6-5
D gene: NA
clone size: NA
CDR3 protein: CASTFGGTSTDTQYF
CDR3 DNA: TGTGCCAGCACCTTCGGGGGTACTAGCACAGATACGCAGTATTTT

J gene: TRBJ2-7
V gene: TRBV29-1
D gene: TRBD1
clone size: NA
CDR3 protein: CSASSTGGGSYEQYF
CDR3 DNA: TGCAGCGCCAGTTCCACAGGGGGCGGCTCCTACGAGCAGTACTTC

J gene: TRBJ1-5
V gene: TRBV9
D gene: NA
clone size: NA
CDR3 protein: CASNLASNQPQHF
CDR3 DNA: TGTGCCAGCAACCTAGCCAGCAATCAGCCCCAGCATTTT

J gene: TRBJ2-2
V gene: TRBV30
D gene: NA
clone size: once
CDR3 protein: CAWSLIWGNTGELFF
CDR3 DNA: TGTGCCTGGAGTCTCATATGGGGGAACACCGGGGAGCTGTTTTTT

J gene: TRBJ2-1
V gene: TRBV14
D gene: TRBD1
clone size: NA
CDR3 protein: CASSQGGIYLGQSYNEQFF
CDR3 DNA: TGTGCCAGCAGCCAAGGAGGAATATACCTGGGACAGTCCTACAATGAGCAGTTCTTC

J gene: TRBJ2-1
V gene: TRBV28
D gene: TRBD2
clone size: NA
CDR3 protein: CASSLGTSGEQFF
CDR3 DNA: TGTGCCAGCAGTCTCGGGACTAGCGGAGAGCAGTTCTTC

J gene: TRBJ2-1
V gene: TRBV7-9
D gene: NA
clone size: once
CDR3 protein: CASSLNRLSGRSYNEQFF
CDR3 DNA: TGTGCCAGCAGCTTAAATCGGTTGAGCGGCCGCTCCTACAATGAGCAGTTCTTC

J gene: TRBJ2-3
V gene: TRBV28
D gene: TRBD2
clone size: NA
CDR3 protein: CASYEGGGTDTQYF
CDR3 DNA: TGTGCCAGTTATGAAGGCGGGGGAACAGATACGCAGTATTTT

J gene: TRBJ1-2
V gene: TRBV5-1
D gene: NA
clone size: NA
CDR3 protein: CASRDLFNPNYGYTF
CDR3 DNA: TGCGCCAGCAGGGATCTGTTTAACCCTAACTATGGCTATACCTTC

J gene: TRBJ2-7
V gene: TRBV18
D gene: NA
clone size: NA
CDR3 protein: CASSPGGQIYEQYF
CDR3 DNA: TGTGCCAGCTCCCCTGGGGGCCAAATCTACGAGCAGTACTTC

J gene: TRBJ2-7
V gene: TRBV27
D gene: NA
clone size: once
CDR3 protein: CASSPGMYEQYF
CDR3 DNA: TGTGCCAGCAGTCCCGGGATGTACGAGCAGTACTTC

J gene: TRBJ1-2
V gene: TRBV7-3
D gene: TRBD1
clone size: NA
CDR3 protein: CASSSERQGSGYTF
CDR3 DNA: TGTGCCAGCAGCTCTGAAAGACAGGGGAGTGGCTACACCTTC

J gene: TRBJ2-3
V gene: TRBV10-3
D gene: NA
clone size: NA
CDR3 protein: CAISEGTSSTDTQYF
CDR3 DNA: TGTGCCATCAGTGAGGGCACCTCGAGCACAGATACGCAGTATTTT

J gene: TRBJ2-7
V gene: TRBV27
D gene: NA
clone size: NA
CDR3 protein: CASSSVSTPYEQYF
CDR3 DNA: TGTGCCAGCAGCTCAGTTTCCACCCCCTACGAGCAGTACTTC

J gene: TRBJ1-5
V gene: TRBV2
D gene: NA
clone size: once
CDR3 protein: CASSEPNQPQHF
CDR3 DNA: TGTGCCAGCAGTGAACCCAATCAGCCCCAGCATTTT

J gene: TRBJ1-2
V gene: TRBV6-1
D gene: NA
clone size: NA
CDR3 protein: CASSDIASAFGYTF
CDR3 DNA: TGTGCCAGCAGTGATATCGCTAGCGCTTTTGGCTACACCTTC

J gene: TRBJ2-7
V gene: TRBV5-5
D gene: NA
clone size: once
CDR3 protein: CASTVGGSYEQYF
CDR3 DNA: TGTGCCAGCACCGTCGGCGGGTCCTACGAGCAGTACTTC

J gene: TRBJ1-5
V gene: TRBV9
D gene: TRBD1
clone size: NA
CDR3 protein: CASSVDPTGSQPQHF
CDR3 DNA: TGTGCCAGCAGCGTAGATCCGACAGGGAGTCAGCCCCAGCATTTT

J gene: TRBJ2-5
V gene: TRBV5-4
D gene: NA
clone size: NA
CDR3 protein: CASSLGRGGAQGTQYF
CDR3 DNA: TGTGCCAGCAGCTTGGGACGTGGGGGAGCCCAGGGGACCCAGTACTTC

J gene: TRBJ1-4
V gene: TRBV5-5
D gene: NA
clone size: NA
CDR3 protein: CASSLGRVDEKLFF
CDR3 DNA: TGTGCCAGCAGCCTGGGACGGGTGGATGAAAAACTGTTTTTT

J gene: TRBJ2-7
V gene: TRBV19
D gene: TRBD1
clone size: once
CDR3 protein: CASSIGDRGGDEQYF
CDR3 DNA: TGTGCCAGTAGTATCGGGGACAGGGGCGGCGACGAGCAGTACTTC

J gene: TRBJ2-7
V gene: TRBV28
D gene: TRBD2
clone size: NA
CDR3 protein: CASTSSGTSGYEQYF
CDR3 DNA: TGTGCCAGCACCTCTAGCGGGACTAGCGGCTACGAGCAGTACTTC

J gene: TRBJ2-5
V gene: TRBV6-5
D gene: TRBD2
clone size: NA
CDR3 protein: CASRGTSVETQYF
CDR3 DNA: TGTGCCAGCAGAGGGACTAGCGTAGAGACCCAGTACTTC

J gene: TRBJ1-2
V gene: TRBV19
D gene: NA
clone size: once
CDR3 protein: CASSIGGVGGYTF
CDR3 DNA: TGTGCCAGTAGTATTGGGGGAGTTGGTGGCTACACCTTC